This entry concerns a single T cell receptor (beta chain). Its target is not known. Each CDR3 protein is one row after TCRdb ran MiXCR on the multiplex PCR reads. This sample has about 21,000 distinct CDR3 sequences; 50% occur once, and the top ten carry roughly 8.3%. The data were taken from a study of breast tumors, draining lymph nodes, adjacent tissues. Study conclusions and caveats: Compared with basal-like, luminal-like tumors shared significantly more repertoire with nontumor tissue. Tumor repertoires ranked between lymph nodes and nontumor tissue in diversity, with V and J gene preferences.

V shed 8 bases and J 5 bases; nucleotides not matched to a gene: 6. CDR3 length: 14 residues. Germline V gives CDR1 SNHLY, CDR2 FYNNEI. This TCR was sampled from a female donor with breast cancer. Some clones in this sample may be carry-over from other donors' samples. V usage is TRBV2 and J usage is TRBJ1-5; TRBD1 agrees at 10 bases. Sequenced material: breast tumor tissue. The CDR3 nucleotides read TGTGCCAGCGGTGGGACAGGGGCCGATCAGCCCCAGCATTTT. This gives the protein CASGGTGADQPQHF.